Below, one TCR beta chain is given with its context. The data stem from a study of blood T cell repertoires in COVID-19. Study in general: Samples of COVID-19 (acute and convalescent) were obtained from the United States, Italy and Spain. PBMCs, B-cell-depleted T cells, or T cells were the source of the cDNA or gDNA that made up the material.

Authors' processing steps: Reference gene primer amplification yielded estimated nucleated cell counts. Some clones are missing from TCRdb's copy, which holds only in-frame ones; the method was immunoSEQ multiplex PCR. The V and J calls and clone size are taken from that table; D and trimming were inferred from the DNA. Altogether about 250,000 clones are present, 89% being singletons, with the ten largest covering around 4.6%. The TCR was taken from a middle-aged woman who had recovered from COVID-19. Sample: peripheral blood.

CDR3 amino acids: CASSLAGGGFKNTGELFF. The CDR3 bases are TGCGCCAGCAGCCTAGCTGGGGGAGGGTTTAAGAACACCGGGGAGCTGTTTTTT. This rearrangement joins TRBV4-1 to TRBJ2-2; the match to TRBD2 covers 7 bases. CDR3 length: 18 amino acids. Germline CDR1 is MGHRA and CDR2 is YSYEKL. J gave up 1 base and V 4 bases, and 12 bases lay outside the gene matches.